Following are 16 T cell receptor beta chains from one sample sequenced in a study of cytomegalovirus exposure and HLA in healthy donors. The study ran its PCR with 60 Vbeta and 13 Jbeta primers. The data were produced by immunoSEQ multiplex PCR, yet TCRdb's version contains in-frame clones alone and is incomplete. The data contain some 120,000 clones, roughly three quarters of them seen just once; the ten biggest clones take up about 1.1%. Sequenced input: PBMCs. The receptors were gathered from a woman aged 25 to 39 in good health and CMV-seronegative.

This clone has only a few counts. The chain has TRBV4-1 and TRBJ1-1; D is perhaps TRBD1 (5 bases). V was cut by 1 base and J by 0 bases, with 15 bases left in between. Germline lookup yields CDR1 MGHRA and CDR2 YSYEKL. This CDR3 contains 17 residues. CDR3 loop: CASSQVPGEKMNTEAFF. DNA for the CDR3: TGCGCCAGCAGCCAAGTACCGGGGGAGAAGATGAACACTGAAGCTTTCTTT.

This rearrangement joins TRBV7-2 to TRBJ2-2, with a tentative D call TRBD1 (5 bases). Trimming removed 2 bases from V and 1 base from J, with 5 bases in between. The CDR3 is 14 amino acids. The V gene's germline CDR1 is SGHTA and CDR2 FQGNSA. CDR3 amino acids: CASSLQGNTGELFF. In nucleotides, the CDR3 is TGTGCCAGCAGCTTACAGGGGAACACCGGGGAGCTGTTTTTT.

This clone showed up just a few times. V usage is TRBV7-9 and J usage is TRBJ2-6, with D unresolved. The germline V gene has CDR1 SEHNR and CDR2 FQNEAQ (reference sequence). V lost 1 base to trimming and J lost 0 bases, with 4 bases between them. The length of the CDR3 is 15 residues. CDR3 nucleotide sequence: TGTGCCAGCAGCTTAGGTAACTCTGGGGCCAACGTCCTGACTTTC. Encoded protein: CASSLGNSGANVLTF. The full variable domain, completed using reference TRBV7-9 and TRBJ2-6, is DTGVSQNPRHKITKRGQNVTFRCDPISEHNRLYWYRQTLGQGPEFLTYFQNEAQLEKSRLLSDRFSAERPKGSFSTLEIQRTEQGDSAMYLCASSLGNSGANVLTFGAGSRLTVL.

The CDR3 DNA reads as TGTGCCATCCGAGGGGGGGATACAGATACGCAGTATTTT. It codes for CAIRGGDTDTQYF. The V gene is TRBV10-3, the J gene TRBJ2-3; D is possibly TRBD2 (7 bases). V lost 8 bases and J lost 3, with 12 bases in between. This CDR3 region has 13 residues. Germline CDR1 is ENHRY and CDR2 is SYGVKD.

Concerning this clone: In the same sample, other DNA sequences code for this CDR3. V usage is TRBV7-6 and J usage is TRBJ1-1, with 7 bases fitting TRBD1. The CDR3 totals 15 residues. With 4 bases clipped from V and 3 bases from J, the junction kept 8 bases outside the gene matches. Germline V CDR1 and CDR2: SGHVS, FNYEAQ. CDR3 coding DNA: TGTGCCAGCAGCTCGACGACAGGGATGGACACTGAAGCTTTCTTT. Translation: CASSSTTGMDTEAFF. The entire variable domain, with the rest obtained from reference TRBV7-6 and TRBJ1-1, is as follows: GAGVSQSPRYKVTKRGQDVALRCDPISGHVSLYWYRQALGQGPEFLTYFNYEAQQDKSGLPNDRFSAERPEGSISTLTIQRTEQRDSAMYRCASSSTTGMDTEAFFGQGTRLTVV.

V gene TRBV29-1 combines with J gene TRBJ2-3, with 7 positions matching TRBD2. This CDR3 contains 14 residues. Germline V gene sequence: CDR1 SQVTM, CDR2 ANQGSEA. Trimming took 2 bases from V and 0 from J; bases not matched to a gene: 2. In nucleotides, the CDR3 is TGCAGCGTTGAACCTAGCGGAAGCACAGATACGCAGTATTTT. Its protein is CSVEPSGSTDTQYF.

The chain uses TRBV5-1 and TRBJ2-5; D perhaps matches TRBD1 (6 bases). The CDR3 totals 13 residues. Germline values: CDR1 SGHRS, CDR2 YFSETQ. Trimming took 5 bases from V and 9 from J, leaving 17 bases between them. The DNA for the CDR3 is TGCGCCAGCAGTCGGGACAACGGAGTGGCCCAGTACTTC. This encodes CASSRDNGVAQYF.

This clone has more than one count but fewer than ten. This chain joins TRBV12-5 and TRBJ2-7; 9 nucleotides match TRBD2. The CDR3 spans 17 residues. Germline V lookup: CDR1 LGHNT, CDR2 FRNRAP. V was pared by 2 bases and J by 2 bases, with 10 bases of the junction left unmatched. The CDR3 protein is CASGLWGRREGAYEQYF. In DNA form, the CDR3 reads TGTGCTAGTGGTTTGTGGGGTCGGCGGGAGGGCGCCTACGAGCAGTACTTC. The whole variable domain, filled in from reference TRBV12-5 and TRBJ2-7, reads DARVTQTPRHKVTEMGQEVTMRCQPILGHNTVFWYRQTMMQGLELLAYFRNRAPLDDSGMPKDRFSAEMPDATLATLKIQPSEPRDSAVYFCASGLWGRREGAYEQYFGPGTRLTVT.

The chain couples TRBV7-2 to TRBJ2-5, with 7 bases identical to TRBD1. CDR1 is SGHTA, CDR2 FQGNSA, per germline. V lost 1 base, J lost 5 bases, and 4 bases stayed unmatched. The CDR3 is 14 amino acids. The CDR3 nucleotides are TGTGCCAGCAGCTTAGTCCCCAGGGGGGAGACCCAGTACTTC. It codes for CASSLVPRGETQYF.

The V call is TRBV28, the J call TRBJ2-3; possible D gene TRBD2, 6 bases. The CDR3 has 15 amino acids. V dropped 6 bases and J dropped 6 bases, with 19 bases sitting between them. Germline CDR1 is MDHEN and CDR2 is SYDVKM. CDR3 bases: TGTGCCAGCAGCCCCGGGCGGGGTTTGGGGGATACGCAGTATTTT. Protein sequence: CASSPGRGLGDTQYF. The full variable domain, its missing parts supplied by reference TRBV28 and TRBJ2-3, is DVKVTQSSRYLVKRTGEKVFLECVQDMDHENMFWYRQDPGLGLRLIYFSYDVKMKEKGDIPEGYSVSREKKERFSLILESASTNQTSMYLCASSPGRGLGDTQYFGPGTRLTVL.

This clone was seen a handful of times. V is TRBV6-5 and J is TRBJ1-2, with D unresolved. Trimming took 6 bases from V and 8 from J, leaving 19 bases between them. This CDR3 has 14 residues. The V gene's germline CDR1 is MNHEY and CDR2 SVGAGI. CDR3 DNA: TGTGCCAGCAGGACCGACACCCAAATGGGCGGCTACACCTTC. Translating it yields CASRTDTQMGGYTF.

The chain recombines TRBV30 with TRBJ2-5, with TRBD2 as a possible D gene (6 bases). V gave up 2 bases and J gave up 1 base, with 8 bases separating them. CDR1 is GTSNPN, CDR2 SVGIG, per germline (reference sequence). The CDR3 sequence is 13 residues long. CDR3 sequence: CAWSLASQETQYF. In nucleotides, the CDR3 is TGTGCCTGGAGTCTAGCGAGCCAAGAGACCCAGTACTTC. Supplemented by reference TRBV30 and TRBJ2-5, the full variable domain reads SQTIHQWPATLVQPVGSPLSLECTVEGTSNPNLYWYRQAAGRGLQLLFYSVGIGQISSEVPQNLSASRPQDRQFILSSKKLLLSDSGFYLCAWSLASQETQYFGPGTRLLVL.

This rearrangement joins TRBV7-2 to TRBJ2-1; TRBD2 matches 11 bases. The CDR3 is made up of 16 amino acids. Germline values: CDR1 SGHTA, CDR2 FQGNSA. The junction had 3 bases not matched to a gene; V was cut back by 5 bases and J by 0 bases. In DNA form, the CDR3 reads TGTGCCAGCAGCCCGACTAGCGGGATCTCCTACAATGAGCAGTTCTTC. Translated, it gives CASSPTSGISYNEQFF.

This chain links TRBV19 with TRBJ1-1; TRBD1 might be the D (6 bases). Trimming stripped 6 bases from V and 1 base from J, with 18 bases between. The CDR3 extends over 16 amino acids. CDR1 and CDR2 from the germline V gene are LNHDA and SQIVND (reference sequence). CDR3 DNA sequence: TGTGCCAGTAGAGTTGAGGCGGACAGATGGAACACTGAAGCTTTCTTT. It encodes CASRVEADRWNTEAFF.

This clone was seen a handful of times. The V gene is TRBV2, the J gene TRBJ2-7; 9 nucleotides align to TRBD1. The CDR3 runs 14 residues. Germline values: CDR1 SNHLY, CDR2 FYNNEI. V lost 5 bases to trimming and J lost 3 bases; unmatched junction nucleotides: 5. This chain's CDR3 is CASSIPGQGYEQYF. For the CDR3, the DNA is TGTGCCAGCAGTATTCCGGGACAGGGCTACGAGCAGTACTTC. Variable domain in full (rest from reference TRBV2 and TRBJ2-7): EPEVTQTPSHQVTQMGQEVILRCVPISNHLYFYWYRQILGQKVEFLVSFYNNEISEKSEIFDDQFSVERPDGSNFTLKIRSTKLEDSAMYFCASSIPGQGYEQYFGPGTRLTVT.

This rearrangement joins TRBV28 to TRBJ2-3; D might be TRBD1 (6 bases). The CDR3 sequence is 16 residues long. CDR1 and CDR2 (germline): MDHEN, SYDVKM. With 2 bases removed from V and 9 bases from J, the gap between germline ends came to 21 bases. CDR3 sequence: CASSLRGADSRTTQYF. CDR3 coding DNA: TGTGCCAGCAGTTTAAGGGGTGCGGACAGCCGGACGACGCAGTATTTT.